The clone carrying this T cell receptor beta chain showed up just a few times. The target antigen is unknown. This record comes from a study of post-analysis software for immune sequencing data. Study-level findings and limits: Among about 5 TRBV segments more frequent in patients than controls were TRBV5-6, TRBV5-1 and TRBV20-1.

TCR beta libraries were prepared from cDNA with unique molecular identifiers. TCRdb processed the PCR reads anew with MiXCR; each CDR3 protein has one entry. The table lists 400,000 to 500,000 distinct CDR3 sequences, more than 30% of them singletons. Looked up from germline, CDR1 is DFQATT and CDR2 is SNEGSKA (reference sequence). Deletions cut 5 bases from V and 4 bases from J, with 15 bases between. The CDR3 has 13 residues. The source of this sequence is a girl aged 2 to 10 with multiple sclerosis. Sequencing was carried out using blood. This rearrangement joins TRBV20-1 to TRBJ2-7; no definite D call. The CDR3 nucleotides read TGCAGTGCTCCATCTATGGTTTTGTACGAGCAGTACTTC. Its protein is CSAPSMVLYEQYF.